This T cell receptor beta chain emerged from a study of blood T cells in healthy people across ages. A second PCR, run for about 7 to 12 cycles, used a sample-barcoded 5' primer plus a J-beta primer mix. TCRdb re-called the 5' RACE reads through MiXCR, storing one row per CDR3 protein. The sample lists under 800,000 distinct CDR3 sequences; under 25% were seen once. Isolation yielded PBMCs, at least 7 million per sample, in every case. What was sequenced was blood. The sequence was obtained from a man aged 70-80 years in good health.

Written as DNA, the CDR3 is TGTGCCAGCAGCTCGGGCGGGGAGTATAATTCACCCCTCCACTTT. This sequence encodes CASSSGGEYNSPLHF. This chain uses TRBV7-6 with TRBJ1-6, with D uncertain. The ends were cut back, 4 bases at V and 4 bases at J, with 11 bases in the middle. This CDR3 has 15 amino acids. Germline V gene sequence: CDR1 SGHVS, CDR2 FNYEAQ.